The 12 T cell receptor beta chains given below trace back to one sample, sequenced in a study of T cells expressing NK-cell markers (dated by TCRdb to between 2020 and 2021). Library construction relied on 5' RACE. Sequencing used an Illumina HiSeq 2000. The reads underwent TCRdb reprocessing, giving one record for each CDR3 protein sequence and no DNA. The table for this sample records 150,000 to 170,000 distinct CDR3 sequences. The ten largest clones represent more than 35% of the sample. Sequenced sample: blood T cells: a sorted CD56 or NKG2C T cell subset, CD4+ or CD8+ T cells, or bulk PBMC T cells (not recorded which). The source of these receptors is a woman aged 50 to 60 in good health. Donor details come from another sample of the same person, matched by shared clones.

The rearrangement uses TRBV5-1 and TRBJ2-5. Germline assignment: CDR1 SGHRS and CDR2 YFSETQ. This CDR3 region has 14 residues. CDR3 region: CASSFDRNQETQYF. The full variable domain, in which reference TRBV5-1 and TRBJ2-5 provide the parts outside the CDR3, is KAGVTQTPRYLIKTRGQQVTLSCSPISGHRSVSWYQQTPGQGLQFLFEYFSETQRNKGNFPGRFSGRQFSNSRSEMNVSTLELGDSALYLCASSFDRNQETQYFGPGTRLLVL.

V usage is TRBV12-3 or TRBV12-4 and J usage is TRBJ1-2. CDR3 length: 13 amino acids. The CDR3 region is CASSPNSQYGYTF.

The CDR3 loop is CSARPRLAGDNEQFF. The chain employs TRBV20-1 and TRBJ2-1; without DNA, the TCRdb call of TRBD2 cannot be checked. The CDR3 is 15 residues long. Germline V gives CDR1 DFQATT, CDR2 SNEGSKA (reference sequence).

Here the CDR3 reads CASSSLTRGMETQYF. This chain uses TRBV11-1 with TRBJ2-5; TCRdb's D gene call, TRBD2, goes unchecked for lack of DNA. CDR1 and CDR2 from the germline V gene are SGHAT and FQDESV (reference sequence). There are 15 residues in the CDR3.

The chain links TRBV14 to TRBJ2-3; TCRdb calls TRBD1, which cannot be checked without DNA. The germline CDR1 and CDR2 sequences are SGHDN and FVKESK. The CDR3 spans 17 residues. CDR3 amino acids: CASSQVEGSFGTDTQYF.

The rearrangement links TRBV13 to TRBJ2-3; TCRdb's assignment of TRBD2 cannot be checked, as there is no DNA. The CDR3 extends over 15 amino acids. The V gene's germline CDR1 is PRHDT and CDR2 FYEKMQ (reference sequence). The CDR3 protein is CASSYGTERKDTQYF. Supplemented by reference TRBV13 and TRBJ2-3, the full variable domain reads AAGVIQSPRHLIKEKRETATLKCYPIPRHDTVYWYQQGPGQDPQFLISFYEKMQSDKGSIPDRFSAQQFSDYHSELNMSSLELGDSALYFCASSYGTERKDTQYFGPGTRLTVL.

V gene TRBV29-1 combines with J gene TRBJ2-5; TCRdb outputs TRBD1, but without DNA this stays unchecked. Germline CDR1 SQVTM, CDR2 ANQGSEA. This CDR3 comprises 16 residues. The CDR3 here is CSVVLGQGRPPETQYF.

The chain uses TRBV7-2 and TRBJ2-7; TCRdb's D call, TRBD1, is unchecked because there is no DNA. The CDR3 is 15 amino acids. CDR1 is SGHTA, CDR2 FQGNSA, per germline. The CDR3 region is CASSQDRRGPYEQYF.

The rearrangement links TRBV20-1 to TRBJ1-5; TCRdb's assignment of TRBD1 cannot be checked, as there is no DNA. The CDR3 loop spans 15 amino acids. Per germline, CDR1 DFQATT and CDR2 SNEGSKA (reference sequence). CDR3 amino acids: CSARGSGQGNQPQHF.

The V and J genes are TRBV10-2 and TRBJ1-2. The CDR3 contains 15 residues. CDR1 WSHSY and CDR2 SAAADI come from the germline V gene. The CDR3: CASSPTLDGYYGYTF.

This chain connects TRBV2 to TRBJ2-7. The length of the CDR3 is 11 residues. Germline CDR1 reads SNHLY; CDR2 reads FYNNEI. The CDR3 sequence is CAIVGSGEQYF.

The CDR3: CASSHRWERQPQHF. The chain has TRBV18 and TRBJ1-5. The CDR3 is 14 amino acids. Per germline, CDR1 KGHSH and CDR2 LQKENI.